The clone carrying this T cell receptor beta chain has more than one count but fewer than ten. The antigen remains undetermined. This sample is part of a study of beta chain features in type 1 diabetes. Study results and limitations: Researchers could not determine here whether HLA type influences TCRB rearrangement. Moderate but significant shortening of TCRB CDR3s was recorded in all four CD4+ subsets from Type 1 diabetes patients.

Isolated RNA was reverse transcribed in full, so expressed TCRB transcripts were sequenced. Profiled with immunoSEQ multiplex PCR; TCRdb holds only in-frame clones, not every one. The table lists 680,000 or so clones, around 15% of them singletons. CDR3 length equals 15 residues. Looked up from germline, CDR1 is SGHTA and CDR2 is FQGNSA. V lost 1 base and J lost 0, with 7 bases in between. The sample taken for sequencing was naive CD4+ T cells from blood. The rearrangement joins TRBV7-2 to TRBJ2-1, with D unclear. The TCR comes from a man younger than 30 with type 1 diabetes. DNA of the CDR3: TGTGCCAGCAGCTTAGAGGGTGTCTCCTACAATGAGCAGTTCTTC. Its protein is CASSLEGVSYNEQFF. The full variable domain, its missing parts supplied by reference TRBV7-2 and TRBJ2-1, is GAGVSQSPSNKVTEKGKDVELRCDPISGHTALYWYRQSLGQGLEFLIYFQGNSAPDKSGLPSDRFSAERTGGSVSTLTIQRTQQEDSAVYLCASSLEGVSYNEQFFGPGTRLTVL.